This T cell receptor beta chain derives from a study of response to subunit inactivated influenza vaccine. V shed 6 bases and J 4 bases; nucleotides not matched to a gene: 9. Germline loops: CDR1 SNHLY, CDR2 FYNNEI. This CDR3 region has 15 residues. One entry per CDR3 protein, called by TCRdb with MiXCR from the RT-PCR reads. The table shows about 650,000 distinct CDR3 sequences, with roughly 14% occurring only once. This clonotype turned up a few times. The receptor was isolated from a man between 50 and 59 years old who received an inactivated influenza vaccine. The sequenced sample was PBMCs from blood, obtained approximately 12 days after vaccination. The J gene is TRBJ2-3, the V gene TRBV2; 8 nucleotides agree with TRBD1. The DNA for the CDR3 is TGTGCCAGCAGACCCAGGACAGGGTTCCCAGATACGCAGTATTTT. Amino acid sequence: CASRPRTGFPDTQYF.